Below, 19 T cell receptor beta chains from the same sample are listed, as sequenced in a study of CD8 T cells in Susac syndrome. It was with random hexamers that roughly 0.5 to 1 ug RNA was reverse transcribed. A single record per CDR3 protein comes from TCRdb applying MiXCR to the immunoSEQ multiplex PCR reads. The data show hundreds of thousands of distinct CDR3 sequences, roughly 93% seen once. Source material: CD4+ T cells from PBMCs. The receptors here all came from a human donor with Susac syndrome.

V usage is TRBV28 and J usage is TRBJ1-2; D is uncertain. From germline, CDR1 is MDHEN and CDR2 SYDVKM. With 2 bases removed from V and 5 bases from J, the gap between germline ends came to 12 bases. The CDR3 consists of 14 residues. The CDR3 region is CASSLSGSAYGYTF. The CDR3 bases are TGTGCCAGCAGTTTAAGTGGCAGCGCGTATGGCTACACCTTC.

The chain is built from TRBV6-1 and TRBJ1-4, with no clear D. V shed 5 bases and J shed 6 bases, with 13 bases lying between them. The CDR3 is 14 amino acids. The V gene's germline CDR1 is MNHNS and CDR2 SASEGT. CDR3 nucleotide sequence: TGTGCCAGCAGTCCTCCGGGATCCGATGAAAAACTGTTTTTT. Amino acid sequence: CASSPPGSDEKLFF.

The CDR3 DNA follows: TGTGCCAGCAGTTACTCGGTGGGGGGGCCGGAGTTCTTC. Translated, it gives CASSYSVGGPEFF. The gene calls are TRBV6-5 and TRBJ2-1; weak D call: TRBD2 (7 bases). V lost 0 bases to trimming and J lost 14 bases, with 14 bases between them. The CDR3 is made up of 13 amino acids. Germline lookup yields CDR1 MNHEY and CDR2 SVGAGI.

CDR3 protein: CASSLAVHNEQFF. The CDR3 DNA follows: TGTGCCAGCAGCTTGGCTGTGCACAATGAGCAGTTCTTC. The chain recombines TRBV5-4 with TRBJ2-1, with D uncertain. Germline assignment: CDR1 SGHNT and CDR2 YYREEE (reference sequence). This CDR3 is built from 13 residues. The ends were cut back, 0 bases at V and 5 bases at J, with 6 bases in the middle.

The rearrangement uses TRBV6-6 and TRBJ1-1; D is uncertain. Germline loops: CDR1 MNHNY, CDR2 SVGAGI (reference sequence). Deletions cut 7 bases from V and 1 base from J, with 10 bases between. The CDR3 runs 13 residues. The CDR3 nucleotides read TGTGCCAGCACCGACGGAAGGAACACTGAAGCTTTCTTT. It codes for CASTDGRNTEAFF.

This chain's CDR3 is CASSSLGQGSPEQFF. The CDR3 coding sequence is TGTGCCAGCAGCTCCCTGGGACAGGGGTCCCCTGAGCAGTTCTTC. This chain links TRBV12-3 or TRBV12-4 with TRBJ2-1; 10 bases match TRBD1. V was clipped by 6 bases and J by 9 bases; unmatched bases: 11. This CDR3 spans 15 amino acids.

The V and J genes are TRBV10-2 and TRBJ1-1; D is uncertain. Germline loops: CDR1 WSHSY, CDR2 SAAADI. V lost 0 bases, J lost 4 bases, and 15 bases lay in between. The CDR3 is 16 amino acids. The CDR3 bases are TGCGCCAGCAGTGAGTCGGTTGGGATACGGGGCACTGAAGCTTTCTTT. Its protein is CASSESVGIRGTEAFF.

The CDR3 protein is CASSPGTEKLFF. In DNA, the CDR3 is TGTGCCAGCAGCCCTGGGACAGAAAAACTGTTTTTT. This rearrangement joins TRBV7-2 to TRBJ1-4, with D possibly TRBD1 on 6 matching bases. This CDR3 is 12 amino acids long. Germline CDR1 reads SGHTA; CDR2 reads FQGNSA. Trimming stripped 5 bases from V and 8 bases from J, with 9 bases between.

The gene calls are TRBV2 and TRBJ2-6, with 12 positions matching TRBD1. The CDR3 covers 17 residues. Germline V gives CDR1 SNHLY, CDR2 FYNNEI. With V trimmed by 3 bases and J by 2 bases, 2 bases remained unmatched. CDR3 bases: TGTGCCAGCAGTGAGGGGACAGGGGGCGCTGGGGCCAACGTCCTGACTTTC. Protein product: CASSEGTGGAGANVLTF.

The genes are TRBV10-3 and TRBJ1-1, with D possibly being TRBD1 (6 bases). Looked up from germline, CDR1 is ENHRY and CDR2 is SYGVKD. The CDR3 is made up of 13 amino acids. The V gene lost 5 bases and the J gene lost 9 bases, with 16 bases spanning the gap. The CDR3 DNA is TGTGCCATCAGTTTGGTTCAACAGGGCCAAGCTTTCTTT. Its protein is CAISLVQQGQAFF.

The genes are TRBV12-3 or TRBV12-4 and TRBJ2-1; 8 bases match TRBD2. V was pared by 4 bases and J by 0 bases, with 8 bases of the junction left unmatched. The length of the CDR3 is 17 residues. The CDR3 DNA reads as TGTGCCAGCAGTTCCGGGGGGGGCGGGAGCTCCTACAATGAGCAGTTCTTC. It encodes CASSSGGGGSSYNEQFF.

The chain couples TRBV19 to TRBJ2-4; D tentatively reads TRBD1 or TRBD2 (5 bases each). The germline gives CDR1 LNHDA, CDR2 SQIVND (reference sequence). V dropped 5 bases and J dropped 1 base, with 15 bases sitting between them. The CDR3 runs 16 residues. The CDR3 reads CASSAPGAAAKNIQYF. The CDR3 coding sequence is TGTGCCAGTAGTGCCCCCGGGGCGGCGGCCAAAAACATTCAGTACTTC.

The J gene is TRBJ1-3, the V gene TRBV5-1; D is undetermined. V was shortened by 0 bases and J by 4 bases, with 14 bases between the two germline ends. Germline V CDR1 and CDR2: SGHRS, YFSETQ. The CDR3 length is 16 residues. CDR3 sequence reads: CASSLADALGGNTIYF. The CDR3 bases are TGCGCCAGCAGCTTGGCCGACGCCCTTGGGGGAAACACCATATATTTT.

The rearrangement links TRBV28 to TRBJ2-7, with a weak D call TRBD2 (6 bases). Germline lookup yields CDR1 MDHEN and CDR2 SYDVKM. The V end lost 5 bases, the J end lost 7 bases, and 24 bases lay between the germline ends. The CDR3 contains 16 residues. As DNA, the CDR3 is TGTGCCAGCAGTACAACCCGGGCGGGATCATATTTGGAGCAGTACTTC. Its translation is CASSTTRAGSYLEQYF.

This clonotype showed up just once. The J gene is TRBJ1-1, the V gene TRBV4-3; TRBD1 aligns across 10 bases. The trim removed 3 bases at V and 5 bases at J, leaving 3 bases unmatched. The CDR3 covers 14 residues. Germline V gene sequence: CDR1 LGHNA, CDR2 YSLEER. CDR3 sequence reads: CASSQTGGETEAFF. CDR3 DNA sequence: TGCGCCAGCAGCCAGACAGGGGGCGAGACTGAAGCTTTCTTT.

J is TRBJ1-1 and V is TRBV30; perhaps TRBD1 as D (6 bases). V was shortened by 2 bases and J by 0 bases, with 13 bases between the two germline ends. CDR1 GTSNPN and CDR2 SVGIG come from the germline V gene (reference sequence). The CDR3 totals 15 residues. This CDR3 reads CAWSKGGHLNTEAFF. The CDR3 bases are TGTGCCTGGAGTAAGGGGGGGCACCTGAACACTGAAGCTTTCTTT. Filled out from reference TRBV30 and TRBJ1-1, the complete variable domain reads SQTIHQWPATLVQPVGSPLSLECTVEGTSNPNLYWYRQAAGRGLQLLFYSVGIGQISSEVPQNLSASRPQDRQFILSSKKLLLSDSGFYLCAWSKGGHLNTEAFFGQGTRLTVV.

The rearrangement joins TRBV12-3 or TRBV12-4 to TRBJ2-4, with D possibly being TRBD1 or TRBD2 (7 bases each). The CDR3 length is 14 residues. Trimming shortened V by 7 bases and J by 3 bases, and 13 bases separated the two germline ends. The CDR3 DNA is TGTGCCAGCATCAGGGGGGGGGACAAAAACATTCAGTACTTC. Amino acid sequence: CASIRGGDKNIQYF.

The table lists this clonotype with a count of one. The chain carries TRBV9 and TRBJ2-7; 11 bases are a match to TRBD2. Germline V gene sequence: CDR1 SGDLS, CDR2 YYNGEE. V shed 0 bases, J shed 0 bases, and the junction held 8 bases outside the gene matches. The CDR3 consists of 18 residues. CDR3 loop: CASSVAASGGSSSYEQYF. The CDR3 region has the DNA TGTGCCAGCAGCGTAGCTGCTAGCGGGGGGTCCTCCTCCTACGAGCAGTACTTC.

This chain joins TRBV7-2 and TRBJ2-7; the D gene is possibly TRBD1 (6 bases). The germline V and J ends were trimmed by 4 bases and 6 bases, with 13 bases remaining between them. CDR3 size: 13 residues. Germline V gene data show CDR1 as SGHTA and CDR2 as FQGNSA. This chain's CDR3 is CASSSYHRAEQYF. The CDR3 DNA reads as TGTGCCAGCAGCTCCTACCACAGGGCCGAGCAGTACTTC.